One TCR beta chain is described in this entry. Looked up from germline, CDR1 is PRHDT and CDR2 is FYEKMQ (reference sequence). The V end was cut by 2 bases, the J end by 8 bases, with 12 bases between. The CDR3 totals 14 residues. As handled by the study authors: Reference gene primers were amplified, and this amplification served to estimate nucleated cell counts. Generated by immunoSEQ multiplex PCR, the TCRdb table keeps only in-frame clones and is missing some. The DNA gave D and trimming, while V, J and clone size come from that table. The sample gives roughly 670,000 clones, around 89% of which show up once; roughly 0.25% is in the top ten. The sample is drawn from a study of blood T cell repertoires in COVID-19. Whole-study context: Collection of acute and convalescent COVID-19 samples took place in the United States, Italy and Spain.

Sequenced material: peripheral blood. The sequence came from a young woman with acute or convalescent COVID-19. The rearrangement uses TRBV13 and TRBJ1-4, with D tentatively TRBD1 (6 bases). The CDR3 DNA follows: TGTGCCAGCAGCTTACAGGGGCTAGGGGAAAAACTGTTTTTT. Residues: CASSLQGLGEKLFF.